This T cell receptor beta chain derives from a study of cytomegalovirus exposure and HLA in healthy donors. Findings of the study overall: An analysis was carried out later, and it reportedly showed fewer N-insertions in an Asian-associated ancestry cluster than the roughly 670-donor mean. Based on reports, TCR beta sequences accurately predicted HLA-A and HLA-B alleles for most subjects.

Amplification used 60 Vbeta primers and 13 Jbeta primers. Profiled with immunoSEQ multiplex PCR; TCRdb holds only in-frame clones, not every one. The sample comprises approximately 150,000 clones, around 78% of which are singletons, and around 1% rests with the top ten. In regard to this clone: Its antigen remains unknown.

V was cut by 2 bases and J by 7 bases, with 21 bases left in between. The CDR3 has 16 amino acids. Germline CDR1 is SGHVS and CDR2 is FQNEAQ. This sequence joins TRBV7-8 and TRBJ2-7; perhaps TRBD2 as D (5 bases). The TCR sequence derives from a woman aged 40 to 49 in good health and CMV-seronegative. Sequenced input: PBMCs. The CDR3 loop reads CASSLLGLAPTGEQYF. For the CDR3, the DNA is TGTGCCAGCAGCTTATTAGGGCTAGCTCCGACGGGGGAGCAGTACTTC.